Shown below are 4 T cell receptor beta chains from a single sample sequenced in a study of T-cell memory formation after mild COVID-19. TCRdb re-called the 5' RACE reads through MiXCR, storing one row per CDR3 protein. The sample lists some 490,000 distinct CDR3 sequences, 18% occurring once. Sequencing was performed on PBMCs or a T cell subset sorted from them (not recorded which). The receptors were sampled from an adult woman who had mild COVID-19 (a few samples of this study predate the infection). Cell type and time point are not known.

This sequence joins TRBV27 and TRBJ2-7; 8 bases match TRBD1. CDR3 length equals 16 residues. Germline values: CDR1 MNHEY, CDR2 SMNVEV (reference sequence). The trim removed 6 bases at V and 4 bases at J, leaving 14 bases unmatched. This CDR3 is CASSLGGTGPAYEQYF. The CDR3 DNA sequence: TGTGCCAGCAGCCTCGGTGGGACAGGACCTGCTTACGAGCAGTACTTC.

This clonotype was recorded once. CDR3 residues: CASALEQPQHF. CDR3 in DNA: TGTGCTAGTGCCCTAGAACAGCCCCAGCATTTT. This sequence joins TRBV12-5 and TRBJ1-5; no definite D call. The CDR3 has 11 residues. V was shortened by 7 bases and J by 7 bases, with 8 bases between the two germline ends. CDR1 LGHNT and CDR2 FRNRAP come from the germline V gene.

The chain employs TRBV9 and TRBJ1-6; D may be TRBD1 (6 bases). V was pared by 5 bases and J by 5 bases, with 8 bases between. Germline loops: CDR1 SGDLS, CDR2 YYNGEE. The CDR3 is 13 residues long. This CDR3 reads CASSSGDNSPLHF. CDR3 sequence (DNA): TGTGCCAGCAGTTCAGGGGATAATTCACCCCTCCACTTT. Supplemented by reference TRBV9 and TRBJ1-6, the full variable domain reads DSGVTQTPKHLITATGQRVTLRCSPRSGDLSVYWYQQSLDQGLQFLIQYYNGEERAKGNILERFSAQQFPDLHSELNLSSLELGDSALYFCASSSGDNSPLHFGNGTRLTVT.

This clonotype appeared a few times. CDR3 residues: CASSHGGALNEQFF. The CDR3 nucleotides are TGTGCCAGCAGCCATGGGGGGGCCCTCAATGAGCAGTTCTTC. The chain employs TRBV3-1 and TRBJ2-1, with D possibly matching TRBD2 (7 bases). The germline gives CDR1 LGHDT, CDR2 YNNKEL (reference sequence). The CDR3 runs 14 residues. The ends were cut back, 3 bases at V and 6 bases at J, with 12 bases in the middle.